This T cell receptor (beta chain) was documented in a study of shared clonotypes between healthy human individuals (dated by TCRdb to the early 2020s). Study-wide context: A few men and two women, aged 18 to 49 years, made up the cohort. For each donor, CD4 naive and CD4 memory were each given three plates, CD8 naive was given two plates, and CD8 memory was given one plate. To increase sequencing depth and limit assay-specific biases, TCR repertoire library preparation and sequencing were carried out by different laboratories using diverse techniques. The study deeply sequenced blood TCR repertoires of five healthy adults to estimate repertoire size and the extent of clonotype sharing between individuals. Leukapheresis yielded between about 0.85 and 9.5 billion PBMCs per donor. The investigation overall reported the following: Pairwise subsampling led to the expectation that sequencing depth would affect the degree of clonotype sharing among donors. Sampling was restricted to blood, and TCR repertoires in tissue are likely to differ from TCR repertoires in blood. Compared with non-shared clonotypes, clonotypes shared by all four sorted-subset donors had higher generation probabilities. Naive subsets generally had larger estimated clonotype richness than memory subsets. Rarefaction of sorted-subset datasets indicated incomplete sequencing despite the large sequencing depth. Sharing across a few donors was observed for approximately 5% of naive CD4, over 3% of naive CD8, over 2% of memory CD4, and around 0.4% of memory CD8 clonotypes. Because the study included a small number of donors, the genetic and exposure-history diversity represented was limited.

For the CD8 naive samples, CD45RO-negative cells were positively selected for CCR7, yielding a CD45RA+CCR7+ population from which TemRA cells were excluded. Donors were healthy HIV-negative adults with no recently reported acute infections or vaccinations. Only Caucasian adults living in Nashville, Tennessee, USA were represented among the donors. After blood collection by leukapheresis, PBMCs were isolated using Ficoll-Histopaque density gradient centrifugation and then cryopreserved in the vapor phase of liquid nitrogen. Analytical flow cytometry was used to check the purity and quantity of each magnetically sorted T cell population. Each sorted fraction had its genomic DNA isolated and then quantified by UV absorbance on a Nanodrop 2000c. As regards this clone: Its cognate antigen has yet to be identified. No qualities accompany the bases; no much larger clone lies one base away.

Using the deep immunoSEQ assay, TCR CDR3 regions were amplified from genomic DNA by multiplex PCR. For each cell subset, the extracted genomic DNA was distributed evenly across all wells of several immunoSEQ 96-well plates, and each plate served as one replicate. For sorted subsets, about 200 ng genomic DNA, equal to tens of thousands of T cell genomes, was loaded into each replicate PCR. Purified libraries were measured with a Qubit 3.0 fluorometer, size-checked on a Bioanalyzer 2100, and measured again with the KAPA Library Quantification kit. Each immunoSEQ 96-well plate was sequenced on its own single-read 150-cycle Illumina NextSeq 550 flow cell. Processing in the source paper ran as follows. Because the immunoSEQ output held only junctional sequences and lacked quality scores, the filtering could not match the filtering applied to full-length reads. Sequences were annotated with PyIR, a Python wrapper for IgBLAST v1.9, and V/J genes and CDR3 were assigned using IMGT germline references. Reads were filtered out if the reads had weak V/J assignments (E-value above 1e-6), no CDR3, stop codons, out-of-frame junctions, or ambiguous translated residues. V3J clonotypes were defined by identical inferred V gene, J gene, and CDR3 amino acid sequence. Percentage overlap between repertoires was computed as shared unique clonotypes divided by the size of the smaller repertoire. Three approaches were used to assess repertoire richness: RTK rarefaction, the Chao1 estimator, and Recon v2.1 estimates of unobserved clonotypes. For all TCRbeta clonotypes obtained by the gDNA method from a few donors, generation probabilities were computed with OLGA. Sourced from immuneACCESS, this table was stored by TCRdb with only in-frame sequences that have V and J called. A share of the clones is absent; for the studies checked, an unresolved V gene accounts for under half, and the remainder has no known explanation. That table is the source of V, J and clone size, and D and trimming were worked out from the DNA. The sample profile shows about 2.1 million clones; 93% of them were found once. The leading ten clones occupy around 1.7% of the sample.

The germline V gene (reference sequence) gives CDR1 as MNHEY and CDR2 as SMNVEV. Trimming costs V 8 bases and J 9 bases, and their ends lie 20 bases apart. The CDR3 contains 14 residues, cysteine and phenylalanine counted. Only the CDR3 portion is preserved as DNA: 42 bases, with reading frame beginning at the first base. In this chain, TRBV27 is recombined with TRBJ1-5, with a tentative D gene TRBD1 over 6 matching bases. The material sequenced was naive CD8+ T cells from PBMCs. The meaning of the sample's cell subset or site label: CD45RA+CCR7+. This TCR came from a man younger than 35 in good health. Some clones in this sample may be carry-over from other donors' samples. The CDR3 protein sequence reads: CASARQGPQGPQHF. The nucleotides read TGTGCCAGCGCCCGTCAGGGGCCTCAGGGGCCCCAGCATTTT.